The 27 T cell receptor beta chains below come from one sample, sequenced in a study of T cell responses to AZD1222 COVID-19 vaccine. This table comes from immunoSEQ multiplex PCR, and its TCRdb copy is limited to in-frame clones, with some not included. The data contain 180,000 or so clones, 75% to 90% of them singletons. This specimen consisted of peripheral blood, obtained 28 days after the second dose of the MenACWY control vaccine. The source of these receptors is an adult who received the MenACWY meningococcal vaccine as a control.

The chain is built from TRBV28 and TRBJ1-2; TRBD1 is a possible D gene (6 bases). The V end lost 4 bases, the J end lost 7 bases, and 16 bases lay between the germline ends. Germline CDR1 and CDR2: MDHEN and SYDVKM. This CDR3 has 14 residues. CDR3 nucleotide sequence: TGTGCCAGCAGTTACAGGGTGATCGTAGGTGGCTACACCTTC. Translating gives CASSYRVIVGGYTF.

The chain combines TRBV5-1 with TRBJ2-7, with 10 bases fitting TRBD1. V lost 4 bases, J lost 2 bases, and 6 bases stayed unmatched. This CDR3 has 15 residues. Germline V gene lookup returns CDR1 SGHRS and CDR2 YFSETQ. CDR3 amino acids: CASSLRTGGPYEQYF. The CDR3 DNA sequence: TGCGCCAGCAGCCTCAGGACAGGGGGTCCCTACGAGCAGTACTTC. Full variable domain (remainder filled in from reference TRBV5-1 and TRBJ2-7): KAGVTQTPRYLIKTRGQQVTLSCSPISGHRSVSWYQQTPGQGLQFLFEYFSETQRNKGNFPGRFSGRQFSNSRSEMNVSTLELGDSALYLCASSLRTGGPYEQYFGPGTRLTVT.

This chain links TRBV5-4 with TRBJ2-3, with D perhaps TRBD2 (6 bases). This CDR3 is built from 14 residues. Germline CDR1 SGHNT, CDR2 YYREEE (reference sequence). Trimming cost V 0 bases and J 4 bases, with 9 bases left between them. CDR3 loop: CASSLVRGPDTQYF. Here the CDR3 DNA reads TGTGCCAGCAGCTTGGTGCGGGGCCCAGATACGCAGTATTTT.

The chain has TRBV12-3 or TRBV12-4 and TRBJ2-3; D gene ambiguous. The CDR3 runs 12 residues. V was trimmed by 6 bases and J by 7 bases, leaving 11 bases between them. The CDR3 nucleotides read TGTGCCAGCAGCCTTACCGTTAATACGCAGTATTTT. This sequence encodes CASSLTVNTQYF.

The rearrangement links TRBV5-5 to TRBJ1-5; D uncertain. V shed 0 bases and J shed 6 bases, with 13 bases lying between them. The CDR3 has 15 residues. From germline, CDR1 is SGHKS and CDR2 YYEKEE (reference sequence). The CDR3 DNA is TGTGCCAGCAGCTTGGAGGTGGACCGGGGTCAGCCCCAGCATTTT. Translation: CASSLEVDRGQPQHF.

V is TRBV18 and J is TRBJ2-3, with 10 bases matching TRBD1. Unmatched junction bases numbered 5, after V lost 6 bases and J lost 5 bases. CDR3 size: 14 residues. Germline values: CDR1 KGHSH, CDR2 LQKENI. CDR3 region: CASSPGQGRDTQYF. The CDR3 nucleotides read TGTGCCAGCTCCCCGGGACAGGGGAGAGATACGCAGTATTTT.

V usage is TRBV27 and J usage is TRBJ2-4; D ambiguous. V lost 0 bases and J 8 bases, leaving 8 bases between the germline ends. Germline V gene lookup returns CDR1 MNHEY and CDR2 SMNVEV (reference sequence). The CDR3 is 13 residues long. The DNA for the CDR3 is TGTGCCAGCAGTTTATCAGGTTTGGACATTCAGTACTTC. This encodes CASSLSGLDIQYF.

V and J are TRBV28 and TRBJ2-2, with 13 nucleotides matching TRBD2. The CDR3 extends over 18 amino acids. From germline, CDR1 is MDHEN and CDR2 SYDVKM. Trimming at V came to 5 bases and at J to 7 bases, leaving 13 bases not matched to a gene. CDR3 amino acids: CASSATTSGRPLGGELFF. The DNA for the CDR3 is TGTGCCAGCAGTGCCACGACTAGCGGGAGGCCCCTTGGCGGGGAGCTGTTTTTT.

The gene calls are TRBV19 and TRBJ2-2; D is perhaps TRBD2 (6 bases). Trimming cost V 6 bases and J 7 bases, with 12 bases left between them. The CDR3 is 13 amino acids. CDR1 and CDR2 (germline): LNHDA, SQIVND (reference sequence). CDR3 sequence (DNA): TGTGCCAGTAGGAGGGACTTAGGCGGGGAGCTGTTTTTT. As protein: CASRRDLGGELFF.

The chain couples TRBV24-1 to TRBJ1-2; D unclear. The ends were cut back, 3 bases at V and 14 bases at J, with 18 bases in the middle. Germline-derived CDR1 and CDR2 are KGHDR and SFDVKD. The CDR3 contains 13 residues. The CDR3 bases are TGTGCCACCAGTGATAATTCAGCGACCCCCCTGACCTTC. This sequence encodes CATSDNSATPLTF.

The rearrangement links TRBV27 to TRBJ1-2, with TRBD1 as a possible D gene (5 bases). The V end lost 8 bases, the J end lost 3 bases, and 16 bases lay between the germline ends. The CDR3 contains 14 residues. In germline, CDR1 is MNHEY, CDR2 SMNVEV (reference sequence). The CDR3 nucleotides read TGTGCCAGCCGGGGCCGGGGAGGGGACTATGGCTACACCTTC. Its protein product is CASRGRGGDYGYTF.

The chain couples TRBV7-2 to TRBJ2-3; 9 nucleotides match TRBD2. This CDR3 comprises 14 residues. V lost 3 bases to trimming and J lost 6 bases; unmatched junction nucleotides: 4. Germline loops: CDR1 SGHTA, CDR2 FQGNSA. As DNA, the CDR3 is TGTGCCAGCAGCTTTGCGGGAGGGCCCGATACGCAGTATTTT. Its protein is CASSFAGGPDTQYF.

The J gene is TRBJ1-5, the V gene TRBV5-6, with a weak D call TRBD1 (6 bases). Trimming left V 0 bases short and J 5 bases short, with 9 bases between. The V gene's germline CDR1 is SGHDT and CDR2 YYEEEE. This CDR3 has 14 amino acids. As DNA, the CDR3 is TGTGCCAGCAGCTTGGCAGGGGCCCATCAGCCCCAGCATTTT. It yields the protein CASSLAGAHQPQHF.

This chain links TRBV28 with TRBJ1-1; a possible D gene is TRBD1 (5 bases). The CDR3 spans 13 residues. CDR1 and CDR2 (germline): MDHEN, SYDVKM. Trimming took 5 bases from V and 6 from J, leaving 13 bases between them. The CDR3 loop is CASSIYRSPEAFF. DNA for the CDR3: TGTGCCAGCAGTATCTACAGGTCTCCTGAAGCTTTCTTT.

This clone has a single count. V usage is TRBV28 and J usage is TRBJ1-6; D is unclear. Germline values: CDR1 MDHEN, CDR2 SYDVKM. V was trimmed by 8 bases and J by 16 bases, leaving 18 bases between them. CDR3 length: 12 amino acids. The CDR3 spells CASQPVDLSLHF. The CDR3 region has the DNA TGTGCCAGCCAGCCGGTAGATCTCTCTCTCCACTTT.

V is TRBV2 and J is TRBJ1-5, with 7 bases matching TRBD1. The CDR3 has 15 amino acids. Germline CDR1 SNHLY, CDR2 FYNNEI. Unmatched junction bases numbered 10, after V lost 7 bases and J lost 4 bases. The CDR3 region is CASTEDRSLNQPQHF. The CDR3 coding sequence is TGTGCCAGCACAGAGGACAGGTCACTTAATCAGCCCCAGCATTTT.

The CDR3 here is CASSYSNELSYEQYF. CDR3 coding DNA: TGTGCCAGCAGTTACTCTAATGAGCTATCCTACGAGCAGTACTTC. The rearrangement links TRBV6-5 to TRBJ2-7; D not certain. Trimming left V 0 bases short and J 1 base short, with 10 bases between. The CDR3 runs 15 residues. The germline CDR1 and CDR2 sequences are MNHEY and SVGAGI.

The count of this clone is one. V usage is TRBV3-1 (or the pseudogene TRBV3-2) and J usage is TRBJ2-5; no clear D gene. The CDR3 consists of 15 residues. From germline, CDR1 is LGHDT and CDR2 YNNKEL (reference sequence). V dropped 5 bases and J dropped 2 bases, with 15 bases sitting between them. CDR3 DNA: TGTGCCAGCAGCGTAAGCGTAAGGGAACAAGAGACCCAGTACTTC. Protein sequence: CASSVSVREQETQYF.

The chain links TRBV29-1 to TRBJ2-1; D might be TRBD1 or TRBD2, each matching 6 bases. V lost 8 bases, J lost 7 bases, and 21 bases lay in between. The CDR3 runs 14 residues. Germline-derived CDR1 and CDR2 are SQVTM and ANQGSEA. The CDR3 region is CSLGYGGVRNEQFF. The CDR3 DNA reads TGCAGCTTAGGGTACGGGGGCGTTCGGAATGAGCAGTTCTTC.

This chain uses TRBV20-1 with TRBJ1-2; possible D gene TRBD1, 5 bases. The germline CDR1 and CDR2 sequences are DFQATT and SNEGSKA (reference sequence). V gave up 6 bases and J gave up 13 bases, with 12 bases separating them. The CDR3 is 9 amino acids. CDR3 in DNA: TGCAGTGCCCCTGGGGGGGGCACCTTC. This encodes CSAPGGGTF.

The CDR3 DNA is TGTGCCAGCAGTTTGAACCCACGCAGGGCTAACGGCTACACCTTC. Translated, it gives CASSLNPRRANGYTF. J is TRBJ1-2 and V is TRBV27; D is possibly TRBD1 (5 bases). The CDR3 length is 15 residues. Looked up from germline, CDR1 is MNHEY and CDR2 is SMNVEV (reference sequence). V lost 3 bases and J 8 bases, leaving 19 bases between the germline ends.

The CDR3 nucleotides read TGTGCCAGCAGTACCCCGGGACTAGCGGGAGGCCATCCCAGTCGGTGGCAGTACTTC. Its protein product is CASSTPGLAGGHPSRWQYF. The chain combines TRBV28 with TRBJ2-7; TRBD2 aligns across 15 bases. This CDR3 is 19 amino acids long. The germline V gene has CDR1 MDHEN and CDR2 SYDVKM. The trim removed 5 bases at V and 9 bases at J, leaving 20 bases unmatched.

The sample holds one count of this clone. The CDR3 sequence is CAIRRMTGVGNTEAFF. In DNA, the CDR3 is TGTGCCATCAGGCGTATGACAGGGGTCGGCAACACTGAAGCTTTCTTT. The V and J genes are TRBV10-3 and TRBJ1-1; 8 bases line up with TRBD1. Germline-derived CDR1 and CDR2 are ENHRY and SYGVKD. V gave up 6 bases and J gave up 2 bases; unmatched junction bases: 11. This CDR3 spans 16 amino acids.

V gene TRBV11-2 combines with J gene TRBJ1-2; D unresolved. Germline V gives CDR1 SGHAT, CDR2 FQNNGV. This CDR3 region has 13 residues. V lost 5 bases, J lost 4 bases, and 11 bases lay in between. This CDR3 reads CASSLSPGYGYTF. CDR3 DNA sequence: TGTGCCAGCAGCCTCAGCCCGGGCTATGGCTACACCTTC.

The DNA of the CDR3 is TGTGCCAGCTCAGTTTCCACCCTCCCGTACGAGCAGTACTTC. Its translation: CASSVSTLPYEQYF. The rearrangement links TRBV28 to TRBJ2-7; no firm D call. V was pared by 8 bases and J by 4 bases, with 18 bases between. The germline CDR1 and CDR2 sequences are MDHEN and SYDVKM. The CDR3 runs to 14 residues.

V and J are TRBV6-1 and TRBJ1-1; 8 bases match TRBD1. V was clipped by 2 bases and J by 1 base; unmatched bases: 3. CDR3 length: 15 residues. The germline CDR1 and CDR2 sequences are MNHNS and SASEGT. CDR3 loop: CASSERTGTNTEAFF. The CDR3, as DNA: TGTGCCAGCAGTGAAAGGACAGGGACGAACACTGAAGCTTTCTTT.

The rearrangement links TRBV10-1 to TRBJ2-1; 10 bases are shared with TRBD2. In germline, CDR1 is WNHNN, CDR2 SYGVQD (reference sequence). The J segment lost 10 bases and the V segment lost 3 bases, leaving 9 bases of the junction unmatched. This CDR3 has 15 residues. The CDR3 spells CASSEGSGRPGEQFF. DNA of the CDR3: TGCGCCAGCAGTGAAGGTAGCGGGAGGCCCGGGGAGCAGTTCTTC.